A single sample is the source of the 2 T cell receptor beta chains below, sequenced in a study of shared T cell receptors in the human thymus. Assay: immunoSEQ multiplex PCR; the TCRdb copy retains only in-frame clones and omits some. This sample has about 610,000 clones, with roughly 90% found just once. These records were also assigned to another study, of human thymus T cells.

Sequences were obtained from thymocytes. All receptors derive from a boy less than two years old with a congenital heart defect.

The rearrangement joins TRBV19 to TRBJ2-7; 9 bases align to TRBD2. V shed 4 bases, J shed 1 base, and the junction held 5 bases outside the gene matches. Germline values: CDR1 LNHDA, CDR2 SQIVND (reference sequence). CDR3 length: 15 amino acids. CDR3 coding DNA: TGTGCCAGTAGTACCCTAGCGGGACCTTCCTACGAGCAGTACTTC. Amino acids: CASSTLAGPSYEQYF.

The chain joins TRBV9 to TRBJ2-2, with 8 bases lining up with TRBD2. V shed 6 bases, J shed 5 bases, and the junction held 6 bases outside the gene matches. Germline V gene lookup returns CDR1 SGDLS and CDR2 YYNGEE. The CDR3 extends over 14 amino acids. In DNA form, the CDR3 reads TGTGCCAGCACGCGGGGGGTAGGAACCGGGGAGCTGTTTTTT. This codes for CASTRGVGTGELFF.